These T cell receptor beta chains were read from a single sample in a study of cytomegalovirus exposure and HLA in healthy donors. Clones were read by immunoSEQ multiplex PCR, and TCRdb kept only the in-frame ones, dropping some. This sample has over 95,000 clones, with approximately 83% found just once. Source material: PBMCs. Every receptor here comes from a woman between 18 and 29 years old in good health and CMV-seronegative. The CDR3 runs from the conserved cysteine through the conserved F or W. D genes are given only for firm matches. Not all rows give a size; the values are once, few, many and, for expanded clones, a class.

cdr3_nt: TGTGCCAGTAGCCCAGCCCGCGGGGTCCAATATGGCTACACCTTC
cdr3_aa: CASSPARGVQYGYTF
clone_size: few
j_call: TRBJ1-2
v_call: TRBV19
d_call: NA

cdr3_nt: TGTGCCAGCAGCGAGACAGGGAGCTCTGGGGCCAACGTCCTGACTTTC
cdr3_aa: CASSETGSSGANVLTF
clone_size: NA
j_call: TRBJ2-6
v_call: TRBV6-6
d_call: TRBD1

cdr3_nt: TGTGCCAGCAGTTACTCGGAGGGTCGGGAGACCCAGTACTTC
cdr3_aa: CASSYSEGRETQYF
clone_size: few
j_call: TRBJ2-5
v_call: TRBV6-6
d_call: NA

cdr3_nt: TGCGCCACCGGGAACAGGGGACACTCGAACACTGAAGCTTTCTTT
cdr3_aa: CATGNRGHSNTEAFF
clone_size: NA
j_call: TRBJ1-1
v_call: TRBV5-1
d_call: TRBD1

cdr3_nt: TGTGCCAGCACCCAAGCGCCGGGGGCTGGAAACACCATATATTTT
cdr3_aa: CASTQAPGAGNTIYF
clone_size: NA
j_call: TRBJ1-3
v_call: TRBV7-2
d_call: NA

cdr3_nt: TGTGCCACCAGCAGAGGGACAGGGACAGATACGCAGTATTTT
cdr3_aa: CATSRGTGTDTQYF
clone_size: few
j_call: TRBJ2-3
v_call: TRBV15
d_call: TRBD1

cdr3_nt: TGTGCCAGCAGCGCCCAGGGGACAGGACGCACAGATACGCAGTATTTT
cdr3_aa: CASSAQGTGRTDTQYF
clone_size: NA
j_call: TRBJ2-3
v_call: TRBV7-2
d_call: TRBD1

cdr3_nt: TGTGCCAGCAGCTTTGCCGGCTACGAGCAGTACTTC
cdr3_aa: CASSFAGYEQYF
clone_size: once
j_call: TRBJ2-7
v_call: TRBV7-8
d_call: NA

cdr3_nt: TGCAGCGCTTCAGGGGGCAATCAGCCCCAGCATTTT
cdr3_aa: CSASGGNQPQHF
clone_size: NA
j_call: TRBJ1-5
v_call: TRBV29-1
d_call: NA

cdr3_nt: TGTGCCAGCAGCCCCCGTGCCGGGGGGCCCAATGAGCAGTTCTTC
cdr3_aa: CASSPRAGGPNEQFF
clone_size: NA
j_call: TRBJ2-1
v_call: TRBV9
d_call: NA

cdr3_nt: TGTGCCAGCAGCCTGTACGGGAGGACCCAGTACTTC
cdr3_aa: CASSLYGRTQYF
clone_size: few
j_call: TRBJ2-5
v_call: TRBV14
d_call: NA

cdr3_nt: TGCGCCAGCAGCTTGGGGGGGGGAGCTCAAGAGACCCAGTACTTC
cdr3_aa: CASSLGGGAQETQYF
clone_size: once
j_call: TRBJ2-5
v_call: TRBV5-1
d_call: TRBD2

cdr3_nt: TGTGCCATCAGCCCTAGTACTGCAGATACGCAGTATTTT
cdr3_aa: CAISPSTADTQYF
clone_size: NA
j_call: TRBJ2-3
v_call: TRBV10-3
d_call: NA

cdr3_nt: TGTGCCAGCAGTTCCCTCTATACGAACACTGAAGCTTTCTTT
cdr3_aa: CASSSLYTNTEAFF
clone_size: NA
j_call: TRBJ1-1
v_call: TRBV27
d_call: NA

cdr3_nt: TGTGCCAGCAGCTTTGACAGGGCAACCTGGAATGAGCAGTTCTTC
cdr3_aa: CASSFDRATWNEQFF
clone_size: NA
j_call: TRBJ2-1
v_call: TRBV6-1
d_call: TRBD1

cdr3_nt: TGTGCCAGCAGCCCAGAGGGATTGACGGATTACGCTGAAGCTTTCTTT
cdr3_aa: CASSPEGLTDYAEAFF
clone_size: NA
j_call: TRBJ1-1
v_call: TRBV7-2
d_call: NA

cdr3_nt: TGTGCCAGCACGGCGGGAGGAGATACGCAGTATTTT
cdr3_aa: CASTAGGDTQYF
clone_size: NA
j_call: TRBJ2-3
v_call: TRBV19
d_call: TRBD2

cdr3_nt: TGTGCCAGCAGCTTTTCTAATGTCGAAGATACGCAGTATTTT
cdr3_aa: CASSFSNVEDTQYF
clone_size: NA
j_call: TRBJ2-3
v_call: TRBV5-4
d_call: NA

cdr3_nt: TGTGCCAGTGGTACGGGGAGAACCGGGGAGCTGTTTTTT
cdr3_aa: CASGTGRTGELFF
clone_size: NA
j_call: TRBJ2-2
v_call: TRBV19
d_call: NA

cdr3_nt: TGTGCCAGCAGTTTGGCCGACAGGGGGCGCGGTCAGCCCCAGCATTTT
cdr3_aa: CASSLADRGRGQPQHF
clone_size: NA
j_call: TRBJ1-5
v_call: TRBV28
d_call: TRBD1

cdr3_nt: TGTGCCAGTAGTGTCCAGGAGGAATATGGCTACACCTTC
cdr3_aa: CASSVQEEYGYTF
clone_size: NA
j_call: TRBJ1-2
v_call: TRBV19
d_call: NA

cdr3_nt: TGCGCCAGCAGCTTGGCTGGAGACAGGGCCTCCTACGAGCAGTACTTC
cdr3_aa: CASSLAGDRASYEQYF
clone_size: NA
j_call: TRBJ2-7
v_call: TRBV5-1
d_call: TRBD1

cdr3_nt: TGTGCCAGCAGTGAATCCATATTTGACAGGGCTAGCAATCAGCCCCAGCATTTT
cdr3_aa: CASSESIFDRASNQPQHF
clone_size: NA
j_call: TRBJ1-5
v_call: TRBV2
d_call: TRBD1

cdr3_nt: TGTGCCAGCAGTGAATTAAGTCGGGAGACCCAGTACTTC
cdr3_aa: CASSELSRETQYF
clone_size: NA
j_call: TRBJ2-5
v_call: TRBV6-1
d_call: NA

cdr3_nt: TGTGCCAGCAGCCTCACCATCGGACAGGGGAACACCGGGGAGCTATTTTTT
cdr3_aa: CASSLTIGQGNTGELFF
clone_size: once
j_call: TRBJ2-2
v_call: TRBV14
d_call: TRBD1

cdr3_nt: TGTGCCAGCAGTGGGACAGGGGCTGATCAGCCCCAGCATTTT
cdr3_aa: CASSGTGADQPQHF
clone_size: NA
j_call: TRBJ1-5
v_call: TRBV25-1
d_call: TRBD1

cdr3_nt: TGTGCCAGCAATTACAGGGGCACCGGGGAGCTGTTTTTT
cdr3_aa: CASNYRGTGELFF
clone_size: NA
j_call: TRBJ2-2
v_call: TRBV2
d_call: TRBD1

cdr3_nt: TGTGCCAGCAGCTTCGGTGGGAGGTGGACAGATACGCAGTATTTT
cdr3_aa: CASSFGGRWTDTQYF
clone_size: NA
j_call: TRBJ2-3
v_call: TRBV7-9
d_call: NA

cdr3_nt: TGTGCCAGTAGACCGAAGGGGGCGGGACAGGGGTCCTACGAGCAGTACTTC
cdr3_aa: CASRPKGAGQGSYEQYF
clone_size: NA
j_call: TRBJ2-7
v_call: TRBV19
d_call: TRBD1

cdr3_nt: TGTGCCAGCAGCCACCCGGACAGGACGAGCGGGGAGCTGTTTTTT
cdr3_aa: CASSHPDRTSGELFF
clone_size: NA
j_call: TRBJ2-2
v_call: TRBV4-2
d_call: TRBD1

cdr3_nt: TGCGCCAGCAGCCATCACAGGGACGAGCAGTACTTC
cdr3_aa: CASSHHRDEQYF
clone_size: few
j_call: TRBJ2-7
v_call: TRBV4-1
d_call: NA

cdr3_nt: TGCGCCAGCAGCTCCCCCGGGACAGCTAACTATGGCTACACCTTC
cdr3_aa: CASSSPGTANYGYTF
clone_size: NA
j_call: TRBJ1-2
v_call: TRBV5-1
d_call: TRBD1

cdr3_nt: TGTGCCAGCAGCCTAGCGGGAGGTGCAGATACGCAGTATTTT
cdr3_aa: CASSLAGGADTQYF
clone_size: NA
j_call: TRBJ2-3
v_call: TRBV6-4
d_call: TRBD2

cdr3_nt: TGTGCCAGCAGCGCCAGGGATCCCTATGGCTACACCTTC
cdr3_aa: CASSARDPYGYTF
clone_size: NA
j_call: TRBJ1-2
v_call: TRBV9
d_call: NA

cdr3_nt: TGTGCCAGCACCGGCGGGGCCGACAATGTTGCGGGCTACACCTTC
cdr3_aa: CASTGGADNVAGYTF
clone_size: NA
j_call: TRBJ1-2
v_call: TRBV6-1
d_call: NA

cdr3_nt: TGTGCCAGCAGCTTAGACACGTCCCCAGCTAGAGAGACCCAGTACTTC
cdr3_aa: CASSLDTSPARETQYF
clone_size: NA
j_call: TRBJ2-5
v_call: TRBV11-3
d_call: NA

cdr3_nt: TGTGCCAGCAGCTTGGTCCCAGGGGAGTCCTATGGCTACACCTTC
cdr3_aa: CASSLVPGESYGYTF
clone_size: NA
j_call: TRBJ1-2
v_call: TRBV5-4
d_call: NA

cdr3_nt: TGTGCCAGCAGTTACTCGGCGAGCGGTGAGCAGTTCTTC
cdr3_aa: CASSYSASGEQFF
clone_size: few
j_call: TRBJ2-1
v_call: TRBV6-5
d_call: NA

cdr3_nt: TGTGCCAGCAGCGTAGGGGGGGGTGAGGTCCTCAACTATGGCTACACCTTC
cdr3_aa: CASSVGGGEVLNYGYTF
clone_size: NA
j_call: TRBJ1-2
v_call: TRBV9
d_call: NA

cdr3_nt: TGTGCCAGCAGTAGACTAGCGGGCACAGATACGCAGTATTTT
cdr3_aa: CASSRLAGTDTQYF
clone_size: once
j_call: TRBJ2-3
v_call: TRBV2
d_call: TRBD2